This T cell receptor (beta chain) was identified during a study of monozygotic twins with inflammatory bowel disease. From its re-call of the 5' RACE reads, TCRdb lists each CDR3 protein once, without DNA. The listing records 300,000 to 400,000 distinct CDR3 sequences. The sequence was obtained from a human donor with ulcerative colitis or Crohn's disease, or a healthy co-twin of an affected twin (not recorded which). Sequenced: blood.

The CDR3 protein is CASSPNLGNIQYF. The chain is built from TRBV5-1 and TRBJ2-4. The germline gives CDR1 SGHRS, CDR2 YFSETQ. CDR3 length equals 13 residues.